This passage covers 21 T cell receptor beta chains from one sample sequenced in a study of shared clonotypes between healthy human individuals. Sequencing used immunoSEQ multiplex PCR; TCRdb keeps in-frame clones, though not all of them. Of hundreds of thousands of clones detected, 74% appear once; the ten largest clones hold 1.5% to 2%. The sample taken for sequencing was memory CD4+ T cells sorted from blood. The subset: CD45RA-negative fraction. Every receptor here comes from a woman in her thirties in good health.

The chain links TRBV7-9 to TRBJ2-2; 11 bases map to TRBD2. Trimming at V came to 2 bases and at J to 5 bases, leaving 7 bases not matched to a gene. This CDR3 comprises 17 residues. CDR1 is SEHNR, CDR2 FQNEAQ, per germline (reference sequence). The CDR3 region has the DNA TGTGCCAGCAGCTTACGTACTAGCGGGAGAAGGACCGGGGAGCTGTTTTTT. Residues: CASSLRTSGRRTGELFF.

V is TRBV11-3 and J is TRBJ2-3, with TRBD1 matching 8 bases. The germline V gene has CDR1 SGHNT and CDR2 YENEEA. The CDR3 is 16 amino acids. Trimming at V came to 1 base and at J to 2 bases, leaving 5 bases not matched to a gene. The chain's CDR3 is CASSLGRTGTTDTQYF. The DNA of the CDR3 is TGTGCCAGCAGCTTAGGACGGACAGGGACCACAGATACGCAGTATTTT.

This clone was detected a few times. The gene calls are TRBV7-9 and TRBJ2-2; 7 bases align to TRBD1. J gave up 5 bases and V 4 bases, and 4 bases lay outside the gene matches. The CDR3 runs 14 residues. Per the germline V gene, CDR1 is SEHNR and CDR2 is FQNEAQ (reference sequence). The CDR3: CASSSGTATGELFF. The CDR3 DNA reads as TGTGCCAGCAGCTCCGGGACAGCTACCGGGGAGCTGTTTTTT.

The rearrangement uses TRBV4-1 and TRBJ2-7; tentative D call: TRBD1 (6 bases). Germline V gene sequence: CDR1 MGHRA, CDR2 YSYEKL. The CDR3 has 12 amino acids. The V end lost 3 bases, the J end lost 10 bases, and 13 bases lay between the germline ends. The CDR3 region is CASSQEQGTQYF. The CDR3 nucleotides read TGCGCCAGCAGCCAGGAACAGGGTACCCAGTACTTC.

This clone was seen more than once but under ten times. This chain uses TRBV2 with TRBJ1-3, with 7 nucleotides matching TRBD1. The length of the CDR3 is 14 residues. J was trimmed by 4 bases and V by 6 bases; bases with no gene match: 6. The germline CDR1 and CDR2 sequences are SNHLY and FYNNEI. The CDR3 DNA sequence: TGTGCCAGCAGGGGACAGCCGGACGGAAACACCATATATTTT. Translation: CASRGQPDGNTIYF.

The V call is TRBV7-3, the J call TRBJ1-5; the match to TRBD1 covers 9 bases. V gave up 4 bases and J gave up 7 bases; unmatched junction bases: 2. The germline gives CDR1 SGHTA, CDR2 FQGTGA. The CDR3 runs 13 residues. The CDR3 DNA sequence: TGTGCCAGCAGCTGGGACAGGGCCCAGCCCCAGCATTTT. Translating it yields CASSWDRAQPQHF.

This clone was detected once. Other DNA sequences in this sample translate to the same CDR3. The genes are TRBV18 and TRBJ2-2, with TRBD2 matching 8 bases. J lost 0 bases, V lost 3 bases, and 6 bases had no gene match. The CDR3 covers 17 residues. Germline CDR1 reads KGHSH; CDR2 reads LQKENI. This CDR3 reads CASSPRLAGPNTGELFF. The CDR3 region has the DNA TGTGCCAGCTCACCCCGGTTAGCGGGACCGAACACCGGGGAGCTGTTTTTT.

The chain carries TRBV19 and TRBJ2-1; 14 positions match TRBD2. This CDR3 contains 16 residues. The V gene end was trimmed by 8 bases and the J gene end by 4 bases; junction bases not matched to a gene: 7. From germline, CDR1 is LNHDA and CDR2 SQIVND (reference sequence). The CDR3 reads CASRRTSGRIYNEQFF. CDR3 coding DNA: TGTGCCAGTCGCAGGACTAGCGGGAGGATATACAATGAGCAGTTCTTC.

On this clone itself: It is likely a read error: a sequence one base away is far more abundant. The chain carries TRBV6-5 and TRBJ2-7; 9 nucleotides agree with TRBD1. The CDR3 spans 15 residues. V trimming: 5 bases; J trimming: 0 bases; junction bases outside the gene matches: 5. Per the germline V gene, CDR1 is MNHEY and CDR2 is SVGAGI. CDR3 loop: CASSPADRGSYEQYF. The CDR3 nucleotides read TGTGCCAGCAGTCCCGCGGACAGGGGCTCCTACGAGCAGTACTTC.

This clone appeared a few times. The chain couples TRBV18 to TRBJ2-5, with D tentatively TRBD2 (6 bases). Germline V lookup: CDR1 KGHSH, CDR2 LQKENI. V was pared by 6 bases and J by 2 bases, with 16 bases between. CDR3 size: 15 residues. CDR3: CASSPSVAGQETQYF. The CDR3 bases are TGTGCCAGCTCCCCCTCCGTGGCGGGGCAAGAGACCCAGTACTTC.

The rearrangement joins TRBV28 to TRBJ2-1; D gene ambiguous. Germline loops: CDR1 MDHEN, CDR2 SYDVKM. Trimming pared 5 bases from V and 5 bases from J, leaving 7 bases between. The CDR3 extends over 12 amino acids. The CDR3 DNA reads TGTGCCAGCAGTGATTACGACAATGAGCAGTTCTTC. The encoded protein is CASSDYDNEQFF.

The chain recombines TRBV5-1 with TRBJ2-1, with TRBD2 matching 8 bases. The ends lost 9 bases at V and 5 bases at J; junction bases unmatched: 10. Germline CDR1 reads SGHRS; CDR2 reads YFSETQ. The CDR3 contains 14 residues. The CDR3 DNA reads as TGCGCCACCGGGAGGGGGGGAATGGACAATGAGCAGTTCTTC. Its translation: CATGRGGMDNEQFF.

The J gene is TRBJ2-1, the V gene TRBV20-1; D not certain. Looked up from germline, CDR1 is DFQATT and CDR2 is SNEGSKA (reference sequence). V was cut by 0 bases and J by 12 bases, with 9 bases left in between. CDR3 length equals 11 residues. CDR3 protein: CSARDGRLQFF. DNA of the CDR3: TGCAGTGCTAGAGACGGTAGGTTGCAGTTCTTC.

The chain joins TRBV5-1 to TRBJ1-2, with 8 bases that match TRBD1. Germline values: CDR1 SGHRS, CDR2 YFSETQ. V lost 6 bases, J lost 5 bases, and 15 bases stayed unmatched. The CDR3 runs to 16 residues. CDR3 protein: CASTIGDRDRPYGYTF. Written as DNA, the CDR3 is TGCGCCAGCACTATTGGGGACCGGGACAGGCCATATGGCTACACCTTC.

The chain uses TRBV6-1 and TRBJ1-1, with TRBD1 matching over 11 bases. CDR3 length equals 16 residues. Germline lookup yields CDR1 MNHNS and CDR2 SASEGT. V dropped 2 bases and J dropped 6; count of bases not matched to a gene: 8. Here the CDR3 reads CASSEMKGQGGSEAFF. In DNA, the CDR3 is TGTGCCAGCAGTGAAATGAAGGGACAGGGGGGGTCTGAAGCTTTCTTT.

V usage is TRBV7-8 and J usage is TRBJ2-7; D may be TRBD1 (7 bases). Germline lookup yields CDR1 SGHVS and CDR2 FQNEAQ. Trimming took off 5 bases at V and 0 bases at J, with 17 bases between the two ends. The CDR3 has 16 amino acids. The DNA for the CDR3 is TGTGCCAGCAGCCAGGGGGGAATCCTCAGCTCCTACGAGCAGTACTTC. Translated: CASSQGGILSSYEQYF. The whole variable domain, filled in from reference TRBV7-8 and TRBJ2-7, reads GAGVSQSPRYKVAKRGQDVALRCDPISGHVSLFWYQQALGQGPEFLTYFQNEAQLDKSGLPSDRFFAERPEGSVSTLKIQRTQQEDSAVYLCASSQGGILSSYEQYFGPGTRLTVT.

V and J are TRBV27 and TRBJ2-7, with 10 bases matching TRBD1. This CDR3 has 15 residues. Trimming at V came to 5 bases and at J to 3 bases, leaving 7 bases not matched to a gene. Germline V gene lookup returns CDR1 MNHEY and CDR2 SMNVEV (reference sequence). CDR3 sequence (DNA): TGTGCCAGCAGTAGCACGGGACAGGGGATCTACGAGCAGTACTTC. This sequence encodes CASSSTGQGIYEQYF.

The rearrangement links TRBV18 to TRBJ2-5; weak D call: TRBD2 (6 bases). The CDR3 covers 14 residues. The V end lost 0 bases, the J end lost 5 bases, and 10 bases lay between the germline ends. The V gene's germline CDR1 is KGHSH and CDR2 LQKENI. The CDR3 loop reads CASSPPRGDETQYF. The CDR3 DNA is TGTGCCAGCTCACCACCGCGGGGTGACGAGACCCAGTACTTC. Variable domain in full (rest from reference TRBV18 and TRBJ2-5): NAGVMQNPRHLVRRRGQEARLRCSPMKGHSHVYWYRQLPEEGLKFMVYLQKENIIDESGMPKERFSAEFPKEGPSILRIQQVVRGDSAAYFCASSPPRGDETQYFGPGTRLLVL.

In DNA, the CDR3 is TGTGCCAGCAGCCTAGCGGAGACTAGCGGGAGGGTATTCTCCTACGAGCAGTACTTC. Encoded protein: CASSLAETSGRVFSYEQYF. The chain recombines TRBV5-6 with TRBJ2-7, with 14 bases lining up with TRBD2. Germline-derived CDR1 and CDR2 are SGHDT and YYEEEE. The CDR3 runs 19 residues. V lost 4 bases and J lost 0; bases outside the gene matches: 12.

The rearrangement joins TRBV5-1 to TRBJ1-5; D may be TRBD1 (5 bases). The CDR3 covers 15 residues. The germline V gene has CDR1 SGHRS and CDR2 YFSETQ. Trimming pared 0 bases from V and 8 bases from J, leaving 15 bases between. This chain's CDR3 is CASSLDGGDFEPQHF. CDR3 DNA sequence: TGCGCCAGCAGCTTGGACGGGGGGGACTTCGAGCCCCAGCATTTT.

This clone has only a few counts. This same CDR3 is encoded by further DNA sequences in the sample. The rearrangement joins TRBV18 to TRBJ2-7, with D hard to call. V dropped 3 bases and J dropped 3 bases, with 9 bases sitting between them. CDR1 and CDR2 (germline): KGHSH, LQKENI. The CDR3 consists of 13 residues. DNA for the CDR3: TGTGCCAGCTCACCTGCAGCGAGCTACGAGCAGTACTTC. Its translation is CASSPAASYEQYF.